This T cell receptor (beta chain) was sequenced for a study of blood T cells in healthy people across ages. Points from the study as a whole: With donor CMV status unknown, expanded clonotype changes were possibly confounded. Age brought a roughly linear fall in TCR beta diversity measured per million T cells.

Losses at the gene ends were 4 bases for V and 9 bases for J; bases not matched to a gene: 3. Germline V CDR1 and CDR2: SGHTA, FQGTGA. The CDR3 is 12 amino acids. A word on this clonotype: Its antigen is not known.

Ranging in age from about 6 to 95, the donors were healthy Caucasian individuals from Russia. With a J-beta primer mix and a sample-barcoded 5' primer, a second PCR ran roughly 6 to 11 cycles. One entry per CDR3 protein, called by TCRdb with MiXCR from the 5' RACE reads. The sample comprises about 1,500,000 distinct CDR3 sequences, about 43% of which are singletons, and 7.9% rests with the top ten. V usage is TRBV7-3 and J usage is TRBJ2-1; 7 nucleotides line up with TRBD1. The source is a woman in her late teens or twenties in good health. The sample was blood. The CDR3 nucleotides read TGTGCCAGCAGCTCGACAGGGCCTGAGCAGTTCTTC. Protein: CASSSTGPEQFF.